A single TCR beta chain is shown here with its context. Its antigen is unidentified. This specimen belongs to a study of cytomegalovirus exposure and HLA in healthy donors. Overall study context: The 500 to 750 first-cohort repertoires and the roughly 120 validation repertoires shared the same platform, a later analysis reported. Study-wide points: The finding came from a later analysis; first-cohort TCR clusters tended to co-occur in the 95 to 150 validation repertoires. Both high specificity and high sensitivity reportedly marked the classifier's diagnosis of cytomegalovirus status.

The CDR3 covers 12 residues. The germline V gene encodes CDR1 MDHEN and CDR2 SYDVKM. The germline V and J ends were trimmed by 5 bases and 6 bases, with 8 bases remaining between them. Some clones are missing from TCRdb's copy, which holds only in-frame ones; the method was immunoSEQ multiplex PCR. The sample records about 130,000 clones, 89% being singletons. The gene calls are TRBV28 and TRBJ1-5; unclear D gene. The sample consisted of PBMCs. The clonotype was recovered from a woman aged 18-30 years in good health and CMV-seronegative. The CDR3 is CASSPTGQPQHF. CDR3 nucleotides: TGTGCCAGCAGTCCCACCGGTCAGCCCCAGCATTTT.